This T cell receptor beta chain comes out of a study of T cells after yellow fever vaccination. Study-level results: Some clonotypes, a small share, were shared between CD4 and CD8 compartments.

To note about this clonotype: Its antigen is still unknown.

TCRdb reanalysed the 5' RACE reads using MiXCR and keeps one entry per CDR3 protein. This table holds some 220,000 distinct CDR3 sequences, approximately 3.2% found once. The sequenced sample was CD4+ T cells sorted from PBMCs, obtained 10 days after the yellow fever booster vaccination. This receptor was identified in a young man who received the YFV17D yellow fever vaccine.

The CDR3 loop reads CASSQGGGTAAPLHF. In nucleotides, the CDR3 is TGTGCCAGCAGCCAAGGCGGGGGTACCGCTGCACCCCTCCACTTT. The chain employs TRBV3-1 and TRBJ1-6; D perhaps matches TRBD1 (5 bases). The germline V gene has CDR1 LGHDT and CDR2 YNNKEL (reference sequence). V was pared by 1 base and J by 11 bases, with 15 bases between. The CDR3 covers 15 residues.